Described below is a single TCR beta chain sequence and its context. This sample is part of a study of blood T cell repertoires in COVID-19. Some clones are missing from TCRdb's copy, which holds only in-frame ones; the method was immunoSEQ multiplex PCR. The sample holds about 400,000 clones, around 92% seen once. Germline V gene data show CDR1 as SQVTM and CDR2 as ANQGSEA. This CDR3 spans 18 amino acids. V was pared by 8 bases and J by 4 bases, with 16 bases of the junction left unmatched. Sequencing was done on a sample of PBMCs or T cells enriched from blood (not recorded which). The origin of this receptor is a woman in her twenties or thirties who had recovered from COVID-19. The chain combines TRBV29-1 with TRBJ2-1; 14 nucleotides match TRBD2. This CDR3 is CSSRRGLAGVTGYNEQFF. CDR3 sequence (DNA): TGCAGCTCCCGAAGGGGACTAGCGGGAGTTACAGGGTACAATGAGCAGTTCTTC.